Detailed here is one TCR beta chain. It lacks a known antigen. No quality values exist for individual bases; no much larger clone is one base distant. This record belongs to a study of T cell responses to AZD1222 COVID-19 vaccine listed by TCRdb under 2021. Background on the whole study: AZD1222 recipients whose second dose came at about 4 weeks and those whose second dose came at about 12 weeks were combined into one group, since spike-specific TCR depth and breadth did not differ between the two schedules. TCR sequencing covered 233 trial participants: nearly 210 given two doses of AZD1222 and 26 given two doses of MenACWY control vaccine. Trial participants were enrolled by age into subgroups of 18-55, 56-69 and 70-plus years, and around 140, 26 and 57 TCR-sequenced participants, respectively, were included in these subgroups. Findings and caveats that apply to the study as a whole: Participants were mostly white British, with more females than males. The authors suggested clonal diversity may have been underestimated. Reportedly, close to half of the unique spike-specific TCRs recognized epitopes lying outside the regions that are mutated in the B.1.351 and B.1.1.7 variants. CD4 TCRs associated with the vaccine covered the entire spike protein, and the dominant responses were in regions 160-218 and 743-854. In the small 56-69-year group, the increase in depth fell short of significance, most likely because of low power. Conclusions about previously exposed vaccinees are limited, since just five or six AZD1222 recipients were seropositive for SARS-CoV-2 at baseline. A significant rise in spike-specific TCR breadth and depth was observed after two AZD1222 doses relative to day 0 and relative to MenACWY recipients. Because no samples from the day 14 peak response were available, repertoires could be characterized only after the peak T cell response.

This specimen's time point label, interpreted: baseline before first vaccination. Samples from vaccinated people were obtained from the UK trials COV001 and COV002, which included a single-blind randomized controlled phase 2/3 trial of AZD1222 (ChAdOx1 nCoV-19) in healthy adults. For TCRbeta chain sequencing, PBMC samples from trial participants were taken at day 0 and at day 28 after the second dose. V drops 4 bases and J drops 5 bases, leaving 9 bases in between. Taken from the germline V gene, the CDR1 and CDR2 loops are SGHRS and YFSETQ. Spanning cysteine to phenylalanine, the CDR3 consists of 12 amino acids. The kept DNA is CDR3 alone, 36 bases in frame from the first base. The CDR3 regions of human TCRbeta chains were analyzed by immunosequencing. Regarding the original processing steps: TCRs in the repertoires were compared against a reference library of SARS-CoV-2-specific TCRs that had been generated with the MIRA antigen-specificity platform. Breadth was defined as the fraction of unique TCRs that were SARS-CoV-2-associated. Depth was defined as the fraction of total T cells that were SARS-CoV-2-associated. Using the MIRA data, every spike-specific TCR was mapped to the spike region that the TCR reacted to and assigned to either a CD4 or a CD8 class. Log10-transformed breadth and depth values were compared by one-way ANOVA with Sidak's multiple comparisons tests. TCRdb provides this immuneACCESS table in a form limited to in-frame rearrangements. Some clones are lacking; in checked studies, under half of them reflect an unresolved V gene, and why the rest are absent is not known. For V, J and clone size, that table is used; D and trimming come from the DNA. This sample is represented by some 170,000 clones; about 89% of them were singletons. Together, the top ten hold around 1.6% of the sample.

This TCR came from an adult in good health. Sequenced material: peripheral blood, taken on day 0 of AZD1222 vaccination. The chain uses TRBV5-1 and TRBJ2-5; the D gene is unclear. CDR3 loop: CASSRESETQYF. In nucleotides, the sequence is TGCGCCAGCAGCCGAGAGTCGGAGACCCAGTACTTC.